This T cell receptor beta chain came from a study of human T cells and chemical hapten exposure. Findings and caveats of the study: Patch test score rose with PT1 expanded TCRs, significant at 8, 16, 32, not 4.

There are 16 residues in the CDR3. Germline V gene sequence: CDR1 SNHLY, CDR2 FYNNEI. The trim removed 4 bases at V and 1 base at J, leaving 6 bases unmatched. As to time point: patch test 1, 2 weeks after DPC sensitization. Treatment described: therapeutic diphenylcyclopropenone sensitization with weekly scalp DPC. MiXCR, run by TCRdb on the RACE reads, gives a single entry per CDR3 protein. The sample shows about 360,000 distinct CDR3 sequences, under 8% of them seen only once. This clonotype turned up a few times. Its antigen remains unknown. The chain joins TRBV2 to TRBJ2-3; 9 bases agree with TRBD2. The receptor was isolated from a woman in her late teens or twenties with alopecia areata. Some clones in this sample may be carry-over from other donors' samples. The sequences come from whole blood, collected in connection with sensitization to the hapten diphenylcyclopropenone (DPC). Written as DNA, the CDR3 is TGTGCCAGCAGTGGGGGACTAGCCGATCGCACAGATACGCAGTATTTT. Amino acid sequence: CASSGGLADRTDTQYF.